A selection of T cell receptor beta chains follows, all from one sample in a study of OX40 agonist ivuxolimab in advanced cancers. Only in-frame clones appear in the TCRdb table, and some are missing; sequencing was by immunoSEQ multiplex PCR. The sample yields over 150,000 clones, 94% seen once. The specimen comprised CD4+ or CD8+ T cells sorted from blood, sampled in a trial of the OX40 agonist ivuxolimab. Every receptor here comes from an adult with an advanced solid tumor such as melanoma, head and neck, liver or kidney cancer. Each CDR3 is given without its conserved first and last residue.

j_gene	v_gene	CDR3aa
TRBJ1-5	TRBV5-1	ASSLEVGQPQH
TRBJ2-5	TRBV18	ASSRAGETQY
TRBJ1-5	TRBV19	ASSLRQGGISNQPQH
TRBJ1-5	TRBV15	ATSGKWGADSNQPQH
TRBJ2-3	TRBV29-1	SVEGTERGTDTQY
TRBJ2-1	TRBV25-1	ASKGRGTGEYNEQF
TRBJ2-7	TRBV7-2	ASSLTGNTYSYEQY
TRBJ2-1	TRBV7-2	ASSLWVAYNEQF
TRBJ2-3	TRBV28	AVKQGDTDTQY
TRBJ1-3	TRBV6-6	ATLGLRGNTIY
TRBJ2-1	TRBV6-4	ASSGRRGDEQF
TRBJ2-3	TRBV6-4	ASSAGGSDTQY
TRBJ1-1	TRBV6-5	ASSPANERIEAF
TRBJ2-7	TRBV6-1	ASSEHPYEQY
TRBJ1-2	TRBV7-9	ASSSYTYGYT
TRBJ2-3	TRBV12-5	ASGLSSTRVLPARGAWLDTQY